Listed below are T cell receptor beta chains from one sample, sequenced in a study of T cell responses to AZD1222 COVID-19 vaccine. Measured with immunoSEQ multiplex PCR; TCRdb has only the in-frame clones, and not every one. The table records 100,000 to 120,000 clones, about 80% of them present only once. Sequenced material: peripheral blood, taken on day 0 of AZD1222 vaccination. These receptor sequences come from an adult in good health. The conserved cysteine and the conserved F or W are not part of the CDR3 here. Size is omitted from some rows. Given values are once, few, many or a class for expanded clones.

>TRBJ2-7|-|TRBV6-5
ASSPSGTQGQY
>TRBJ1-1|once|TRBV30
AWSVSTAGEAF
>TRBJ1-6|-|TRBV9
ASSVAGQNSPLH
>TRBJ2-2|-|TRBV7-2
ASSLFNTGELF
>TRBJ2-7|-|TRBV12-5
ASGLPTLGRPYEQY
>TRBJ2-3|-|TRBV4-3
ASSSRLAGRSDTQY
>TRBJ2-3|-|TRBV6-5
ASSGRGRDTQY
>TRBJ1-5|-|TRBV12-3/TRBV12-4
ASSPSGNQPQH
>TRBJ2-1|-|TRBV7-2
ASSLAVGQTHNEQF
>TRBJ1-1|-|TRBV9
ASTNRGGTEAF
>TRBJ2-7|-|TRBV19
ASSIGMAGSPSVHEQY
>TRBJ2-5|-|TRBV7-8
ASSTGTTETQY
>TRBJ1-1|-|TRBV5-5
ASSLGGGMGNTEAF
>TRBJ2-5|-|TRBV5-4
ASSGAAWGETQY
>TRBJ1-2|-|TRBV4-2
ASSQDPGGYGYT
>TRBJ1-3|-|TRBV6-5
ASSLQPGNTIY